This TCR beta chain originates from a study of blood T cells in healthy people across ages. A second PCR of 7 to 11 cycles used a sample-barcoded 5' primer and a J-beta primer mix. No fewer than 2.5 million CDR3-containing paired-end reads came from each sample. TCRdb fed the 5' RACE reads into MiXCR, producing one record per CDR3 protein. This table holds roughly 1,100,000 distinct CDR3 sequences, roughly 24% found once. The CDR3 sequence is 14 residues long. Germline V lookup: CDR1 MNHEY, CDR2 SVGAGI. V was pared by 2 bases and J by 6 bases, with 10 bases between. These same data were also listed under a study on T cells of mothers and their children.

This clonotype was obtained from a girl aged 2-10 years in good health. The sequenced sample was blood. This chain uses TRBV6-5 with TRBJ2-2; D ambiguous. CDR3 loop: CASSYDDPSGELFF. For the CDR3, the DNA is TGTGCCAGCAGTTACGACGACCCGTCCGGGGAGCTGTTTTTT.